Given below is one T cell receptor beta chain in context. The antigen this receptor binds is unknown. Base qualities were left out, and no much larger clone turns up one base away. The CDR3 regions of human TCRbeta chains were subjected to immunosequencing. Per the original workflow: Repertoire TCRs were matched against a reference library of SARS-CoV-2-specific TCRs generated with the MIRA antigen-specificity platform. Breadth was defined as the fraction of unique TCRs that were SARS-CoV-2-associated, and depth was defined as the fraction of total T cells that were SARS-CoV-2-associated. Each spike-specific TCR was assigned to its reactive spike region and to a CD4 or CD8 class using the MIRA data. Log10-transformed breadth and depth values were compared by one-way ANOVA with Sidak's multiple comparisons tests. Here the immuneACCESS table is served through TCRdb, limited to in-frame sequences with V and J called. Missing clones are a known gap in these copies; in checked studies unresolved V genes cover under half, and the rest lacks a known reason. The DNA was the basis for D and trimming; V, J and clone size are from that table. Within this sample are 150,000 or so clones, with 89% of them counted one time only. The ten most abundant clones make up 4.5% to 6% of the sample.

These data belong to a study of T cell responses to AZD1222 COVID-19 vaccine (TCRdb year 2021). For the wider study: AZD1222 recipients with second doses at about 4 weeks or about 12 weeks were pooled, because spike-specific TCR depth and breadth did not differ between schedules. A total of 240 or so trial participants underwent TCR sequencing, of whom about 210 had received two doses of AZD1222 and about 26 had received two doses of the MenACWY control vaccine. Enrollment into the trials was organized by age into subgroups of 18-55, 56-69 and 70-plus years, and those subgroups contained approximately 160, 26 and 62 TCR-sequenced participants, respectively. Study-wide findings and limitations: Conclusions about previously exposed vaccinees were limited because only six AZD1222 recipients were SARS-CoV-2 seropositive at baseline. In the small 56-69-year group, the increase in depth fell short of significance, most likely because of low power. The whole spike protein was spanned by vaccine-associated CD4 TCRs, and dominant responses were seen in regions 160-218 and 743-854. Participants were mostly white British, with more females than males. The authors suggested clonal diversity may have been underestimated. After two AZD1222 doses, spike-specific TCR breadth and depth were significantly higher than at day 0 and than in MenACWY recipients. Reportedly, close to half of the unique spike-specific TCRs recognized epitopes lying outside the regions that are mutated in the B.1.351 and B.1.1.7 variants. Because no day 14 peak-response samples were available, the repertoires could be characterized only after the peak T cell response.

This sample's time point label indicates: baseline before first vaccination. The vaccinee samples were drawn from two UK trials, COV001 and COV002, one of which was a single-blind randomized controlled phase 2/3 trial testing AZD1222 (ChAdOx1 nCoV-19) in healthy adults. Trial participant PBMC samples were collected at day 0 and day 28 after the second dose for TCRbeta chain sequencing. V drops 3 bases and J drops 3 bases, leaving 11 bases in between. The CDR3, from cysteine to phenylalanine, totals 14 residues. The CDR3 DNA has 42 bases and is translated from base 1. CDR1 MNHEY and CDR2 SMNVEV are derived from the germline V gene (reference sequence).

The TCR sequence derives from an adult in good health. Source: peripheral blood, taken on day 0 of AZD1222 vaccination. The chain uses TRBV27 and TRBJ1-1; TRBD1 is a weak D gene call, 5 bases matching. CDR3 reads: CASSFAGGDTEAFF. The bases are TGTGCCAGCAGTTTTGCGGGGGGGGACACTGAAGCTTTCTTT.